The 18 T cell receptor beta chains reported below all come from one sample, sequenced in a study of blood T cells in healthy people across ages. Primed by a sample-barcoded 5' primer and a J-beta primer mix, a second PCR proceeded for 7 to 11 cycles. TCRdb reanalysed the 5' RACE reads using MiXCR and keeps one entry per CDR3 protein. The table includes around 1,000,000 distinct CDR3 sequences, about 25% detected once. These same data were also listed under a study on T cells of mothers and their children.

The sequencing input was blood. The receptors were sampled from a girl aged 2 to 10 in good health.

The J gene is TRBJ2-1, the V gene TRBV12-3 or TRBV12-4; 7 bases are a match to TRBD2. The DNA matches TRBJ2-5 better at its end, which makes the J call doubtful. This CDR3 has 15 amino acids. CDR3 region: CASSNTREAQETQYF. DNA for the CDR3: TGTGCCAGCAGTAATACTCGGGAGGCCCAAGAGACCCAGTACTTC.

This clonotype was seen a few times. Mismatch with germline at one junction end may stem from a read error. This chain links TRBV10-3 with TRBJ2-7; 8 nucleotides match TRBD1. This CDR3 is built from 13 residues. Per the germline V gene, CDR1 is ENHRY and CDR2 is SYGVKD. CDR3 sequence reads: CAISESGQVEQYF. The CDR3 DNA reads TGTGCCATCAGCGAGTCGGGACAGGTCGAGCAGTACTTC.

Here the CDR3 DNA reads TGCGCCAGCAGCTTGGTCCCAGGGGCGAACACTGAAGCTTTCTTT. It codes for CASSLVPGANTEAFF. The chain couples TRBV5-1 to TRBJ1-1, with D perhaps matching TRBD1 (6 bases). The CDR3 extends over 15 amino acids. CDR1 and CDR2 (germline): SGHRS, YFSETQ. The germline V and J ends were trimmed by 0 bases and 1 base, with 10 bases remaining between them.

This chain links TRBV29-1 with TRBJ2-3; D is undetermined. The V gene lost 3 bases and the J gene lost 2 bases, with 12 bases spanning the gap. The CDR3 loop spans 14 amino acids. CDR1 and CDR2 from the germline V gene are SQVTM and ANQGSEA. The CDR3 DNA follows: TGCAGCGTTGATGGTCTGGCAGTCACAGATACGCAGTATTTT. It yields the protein CSVDGLAVTDTQYF.

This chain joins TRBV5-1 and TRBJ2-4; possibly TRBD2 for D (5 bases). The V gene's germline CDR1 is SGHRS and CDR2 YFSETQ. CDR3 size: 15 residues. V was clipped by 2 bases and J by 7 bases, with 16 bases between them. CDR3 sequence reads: CASSFFEGFGNIQYF. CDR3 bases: TGCGCCAGCAGCTTTTTCGAGGGCTTCGGGAACATTCAGTACTTC. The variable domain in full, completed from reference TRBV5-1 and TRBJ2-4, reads KAGVTQTPRYLIKTRGQQVTLSCSPISGHRSVSWYQQTPGQGLQFLFEYFSETQRNKGNFPGRFSGRQFSNSRSEMNVSTLELGDSALYLCASSFFEGFGNIQYFGAGTRLSVL.

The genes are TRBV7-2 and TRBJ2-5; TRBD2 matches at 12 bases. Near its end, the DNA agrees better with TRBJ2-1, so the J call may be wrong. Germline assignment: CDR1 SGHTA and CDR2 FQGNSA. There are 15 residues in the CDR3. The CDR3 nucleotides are TGTGCCAGCAGCTTAGGACTAGCGGGGGACACTGAGCAGTTCTTC. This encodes CASSLGLAGDTEQFF.

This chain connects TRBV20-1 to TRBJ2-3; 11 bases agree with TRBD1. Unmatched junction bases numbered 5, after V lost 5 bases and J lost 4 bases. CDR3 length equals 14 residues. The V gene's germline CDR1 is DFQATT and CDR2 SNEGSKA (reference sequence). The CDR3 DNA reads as TGCAGTGCTCCCGGGACAGGGGGTCCAGATACGCAGTATTTT. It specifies CSAPGTGGPDTQYF.

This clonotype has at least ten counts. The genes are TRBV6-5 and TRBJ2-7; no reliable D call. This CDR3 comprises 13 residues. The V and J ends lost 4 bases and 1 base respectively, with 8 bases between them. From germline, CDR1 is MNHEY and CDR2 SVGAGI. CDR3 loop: CASSSAVSYEQYF. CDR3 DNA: TGTGCCAGCAGTTCGGCCGTATCCTACGAGCAGTACTTC.

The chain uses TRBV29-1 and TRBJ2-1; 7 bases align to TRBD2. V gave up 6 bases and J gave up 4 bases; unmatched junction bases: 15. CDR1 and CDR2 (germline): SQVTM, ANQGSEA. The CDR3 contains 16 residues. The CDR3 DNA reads TGCAGCGTAGGAACGCTCCTAGCGGAACCTTACAATGAGCAGTTCTTC. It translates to CSVGTLLAEPYNEQFF.

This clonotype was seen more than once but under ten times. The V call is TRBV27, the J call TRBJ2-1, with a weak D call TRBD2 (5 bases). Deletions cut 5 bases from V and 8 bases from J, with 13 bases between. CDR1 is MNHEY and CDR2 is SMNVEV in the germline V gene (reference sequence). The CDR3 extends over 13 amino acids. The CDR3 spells CASSQATRDEQFF. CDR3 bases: TGTGCCAGCAGTCAAGCCACGAGGGATGAGCAGTTCTTC.

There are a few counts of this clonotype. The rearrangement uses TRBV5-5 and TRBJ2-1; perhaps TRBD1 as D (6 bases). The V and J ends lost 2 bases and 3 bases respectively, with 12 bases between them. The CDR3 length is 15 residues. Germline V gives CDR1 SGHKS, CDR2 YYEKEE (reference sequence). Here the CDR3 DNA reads TGTGCCAGCAGCTTTAATCAGGGGATCTACAATGAGCAGTTCTTC. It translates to CASSFNQGIYNEQFF. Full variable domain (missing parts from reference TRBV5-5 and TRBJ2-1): DAGVTQSPTHLIKTRGQQVTLRCSPISGHKSVSWYQQVLGQGPQFIFQYYEKEERGRGNFPDRFSARQFPNYSSELNVNALLLGDSALYLCASSFNQGIYNEQFFGPGTRLTVL.

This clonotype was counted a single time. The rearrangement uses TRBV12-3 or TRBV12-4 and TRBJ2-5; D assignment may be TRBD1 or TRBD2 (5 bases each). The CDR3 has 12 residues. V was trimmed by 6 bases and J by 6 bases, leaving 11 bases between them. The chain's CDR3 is CASSFGGKTQYF. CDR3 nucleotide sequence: TGTGCCAGCAGCTTTGGGGGAAAGACCCAGTACTTC.

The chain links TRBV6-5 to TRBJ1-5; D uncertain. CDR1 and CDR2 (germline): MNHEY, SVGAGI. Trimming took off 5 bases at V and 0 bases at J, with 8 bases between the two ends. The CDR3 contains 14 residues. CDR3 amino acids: CASSAVYSNQPQHF. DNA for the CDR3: TGTGCCAGCAGTGCAGTGTATAGCAATCAGCCCCAGCATTTT.

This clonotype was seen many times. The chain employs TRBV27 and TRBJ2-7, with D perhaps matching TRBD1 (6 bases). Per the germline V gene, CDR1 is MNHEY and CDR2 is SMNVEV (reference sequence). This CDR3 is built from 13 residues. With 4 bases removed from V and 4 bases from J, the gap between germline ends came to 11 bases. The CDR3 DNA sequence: TGTGCCAGCAGTTGGGGTACAGGGTACGAGCAGTACTTC. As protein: CASSWGTGYEQYF.

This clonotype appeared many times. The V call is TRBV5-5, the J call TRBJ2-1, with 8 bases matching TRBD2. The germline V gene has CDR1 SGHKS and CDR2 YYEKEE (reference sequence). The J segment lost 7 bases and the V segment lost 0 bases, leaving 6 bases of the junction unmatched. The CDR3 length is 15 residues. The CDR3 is CASSLEGGGRNEQFF. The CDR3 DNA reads TGTGCCAGCAGCTTGGAAGGCGGGGGGCGGAATGAGCAGTTCTTC.

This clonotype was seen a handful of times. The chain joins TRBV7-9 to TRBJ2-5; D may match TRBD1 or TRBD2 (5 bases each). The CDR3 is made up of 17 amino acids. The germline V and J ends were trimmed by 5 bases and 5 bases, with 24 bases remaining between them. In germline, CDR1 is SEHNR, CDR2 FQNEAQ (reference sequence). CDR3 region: CASSPSVGVYTTETQYF. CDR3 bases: TGTGCCAGCAGCCCTTCTGTGGGGGTGTATACGACGGAGACCCAGTACTTC.

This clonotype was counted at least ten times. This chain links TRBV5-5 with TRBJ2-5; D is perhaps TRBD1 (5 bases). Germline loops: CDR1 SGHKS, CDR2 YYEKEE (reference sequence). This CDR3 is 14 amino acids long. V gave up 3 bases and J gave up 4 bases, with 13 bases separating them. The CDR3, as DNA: TGTGCCAGCAGCTCGACAGATCCGGGAGAGACCCAGTACTTC. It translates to CASSSTDPGETQYF.

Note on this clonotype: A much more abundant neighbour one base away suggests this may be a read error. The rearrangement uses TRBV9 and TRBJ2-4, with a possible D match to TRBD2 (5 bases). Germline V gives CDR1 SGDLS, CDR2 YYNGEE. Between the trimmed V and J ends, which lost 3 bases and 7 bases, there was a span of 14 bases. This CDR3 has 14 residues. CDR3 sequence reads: CASSGVVGENIQYF. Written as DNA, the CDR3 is TGTGCCAGCAGCGGTGTAGTGGGAGAGAACATTCAGTACTTC.